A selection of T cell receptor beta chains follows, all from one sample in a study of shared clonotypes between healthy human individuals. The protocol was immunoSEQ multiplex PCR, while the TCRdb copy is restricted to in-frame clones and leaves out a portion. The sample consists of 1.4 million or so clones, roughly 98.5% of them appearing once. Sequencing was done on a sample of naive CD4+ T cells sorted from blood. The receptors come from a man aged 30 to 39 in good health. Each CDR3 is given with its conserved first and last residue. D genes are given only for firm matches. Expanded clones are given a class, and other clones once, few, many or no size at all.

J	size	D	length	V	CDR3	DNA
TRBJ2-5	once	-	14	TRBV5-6	CASSLQGVEETQYF	TGTGCCAGCAGCTTACAGGGAGTAGAAGAGACCCAGTACTTC
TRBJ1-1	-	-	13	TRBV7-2	CASSFQGNTEAFF	TGTGCCAGCAGCTTTCAGGGGAACACTGAAGCTTTCTTT
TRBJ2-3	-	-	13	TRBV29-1	CSVPGPSTDTQYF	TGCAGCGTTCCCGGACCAAGCACAGATACGCAGTATTTT
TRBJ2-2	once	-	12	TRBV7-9	CASSLSSGELFF	TGTGCCAGCAGCTTGTCTTCCGGGGAGCTGTTTTTT
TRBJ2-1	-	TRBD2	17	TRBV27	CASSFYGTSGSPNEQFF	TGTGCCAGCAGTTTCTACGGAACTAGCGGGAGTCCCAATGAGCAGTTCTTC
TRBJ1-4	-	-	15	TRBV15	CATSRLLGGNEKLFF	TGTGCCACCAGCAGGCTCCTAGGGGGTAATGAAAAACTGTTTTTT
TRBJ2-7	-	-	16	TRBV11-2	CASSPISGQSYYEQYF	TGTGCCAGCAGCCCTATCTCTGGACAGTCCTACTACGAGCAGTACTTC
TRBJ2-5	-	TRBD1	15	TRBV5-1	CASSSTGTGGETQYF	TGCGCCAGCAGCTCAACCGGGACAGGGGGTGAGACCCAGTACTTC
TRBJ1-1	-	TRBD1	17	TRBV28	CASSLVWDRDPDTEAFF	TGTGCCAGCAGTTTAGTCTGGGACAGGGATCCGGACACTGAAGCTTTCTTT
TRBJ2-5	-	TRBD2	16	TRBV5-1	CASSKEGLAIRETQYF	TGCGCCAGCAGCAAGGAGGGACTAGCGATCAGAGAGACCCAGTACTTC
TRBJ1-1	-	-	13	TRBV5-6	CASRASSNTEAFF	TGTGCCAGCAGGGCTTCCTCGAACACTGAAGCTTTCTTT
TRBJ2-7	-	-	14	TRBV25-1	CASSESGGRVEQYF	TGTGCCAGCAGTGAATCTGGGGGCCGGGTCGAGCAGTACTTC
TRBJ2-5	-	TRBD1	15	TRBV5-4	CASSQGDSQQETQYF	TGTGCCAGCAGCCAAGGGGACAGTCAACAAGAGACCCAGTACTTC
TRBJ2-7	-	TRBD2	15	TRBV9	CASSVGGSGTYEQYF	TGTGCCAGCAGCGTAGGTGGTAGCGGGACGTACGAGCAGTACTTC
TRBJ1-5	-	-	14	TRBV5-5	CASSSQGSNQPQHF	TGTGCCAGCAGCTCTCAGGGGAGCAATCAGCCCCAGCATTTT
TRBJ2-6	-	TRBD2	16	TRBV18	CASSTGEGSGANVLTF	TGTGCCAGCTCAACGGGGGAGGGCTCTGGGGCCAACGTCCTGACTTTC